The clone carrying this T cell receptor (beta chain) was recorded at least ten times. What it recognizes is unknown. These data are taken from a study of CD8 T cells in ankylosing spondylitis. Trimming pared 3 bases from V and 3 bases from J, leaving 9 bases between. The CDR3 extends over 15 amino acids. By quantitative 5'-RACE with molecular barcodes, the TCR beta libraries were made. A single record per CDR3 protein comes from TCRdb applying MiXCR to the 5' RACE reads. The sample shows approximately 46,000 distinct CDR3 sequences, approximately 9.9% of them seen only once. Whole-study results and caveats: There was a TCR beta motif, made of 7 or 8 highly homologous variants, that appeared characteristic of ankylosing spondylitis blood. Relatively scarce in peripheral blood, disease-linked clones were CD8+.

Sequenced: blood, either unsorted or a sorted T cell fraction (not recorded which). The gene calls are TRBV12-3 or TRBV12-4 and TRBJ1-6; no reliable D call. This sequence was found in a male donor with ankylosing spondylitis or in good health (not recorded which). The CDR3 DNA sequence: TGTGCCAGCAGTTTCCGGTTTATCTATAATTCACCCCTCCACTTT. Amino acid sequence: CASSFRFIYNSPLHF.